These 13 T cell receptor beta chains were all obtained from the same sample, sequenced in a study of early T cells in non-severe SARS-CoV-2 infection. TCRdb reprocessed the 5' RACE reads via MiXCR and lists one record per CDR3 protein. The sample consists of fewer than 130,000 distinct CDR3 sequences, roughly 12% of them appearing once. The sample here was whole blood, taken at baseline. These receptors were obtained from an adult who was a healthcare worker with PCR-confirmed SARS-CoV-2 infection or an uninfected control (not recorded which).

This clonotype was counted a few times. This chain links TRBV2 with TRBJ2-3; 7 bases are a match to TRBD2. Trimming took 4 bases from V and 1 from J; bases not matched to a gene: 5. CDR3 length: 15 amino acids. The germline CDR1 and CDR2 sequences are SNHLY and FYNNEI. This CDR3 reads CASSGERDRTDTQYF. DNA for the CDR3: TGTGCCAGCAGTGGTGAGCGGGACCGCACAGATACGCAGTATTTT.

This clonotype was picked up a small number of times. The chain combines TRBV4-2 with TRBJ2-7, with D tentatively TRBD2 (6 bases). V dropped 1 base and J dropped 4 bases, with 17 bases sitting between them. The CDR3 spans 16 residues. CDR1 and CDR2 (germline): LGHNA, YNFKEQ. The CDR3 DNA reads as TGTGCCAGCAGCCAAGGATTCCGGGACTGGCGATACGAGCAGTACTTC. Translated: CASSQGFRDWRYEQYF.

At least ten counts were recorded for this clonotype. J is TRBJ1-1 and V is TRBV6-6; TRBD1 matches 7 bases. This CDR3 spans 16 amino acids. Trimming at V came to 5 bases and at J to 3 bases, leaving 12 bases not matched to a gene. Germline CDR1 MNHNY, CDR2 SVGAGI (reference sequence). Here the CDR3 DNA reads TGTGCCAGCAGTCTTTCTGTTATAGGGGGCCACACTGAAGCTTTCTTT. Its translation is CASSLSVIGGHTEAFF.

This clonotype appeared a few times. CDR3 nucleotide sequence: TGCAGTGCTAGCCACACCACCAATGGAAATGAGCAGTTCTTC. As protein: CSASHTTNGNEQFF. This chain uses TRBV20-1 with TRBJ2-1; D gene unclear. The CDR3 covers 14 residues. CDR1 is DFQATT, CDR2 SNEGSKA, per germline (reference sequence). V gave up 3 bases and J gave up 7 bases, with 16 bases separating them.

This clonotype has a count of ten or more. V usage is TRBV19 and J usage is TRBJ2-7, with TRBD2 matching over 12 bases. The CDR3 is 17 amino acids. CDR1 and CDR2 from the germline V gene are LNHDA and SQIVND (reference sequence). After removal of 3 bases from V and 3 bases from J, the junction contained 9 bases not matched to a gene. The CDR3 DNA sequence: TGTGCCAGTAGTATCCGTCGGACTAGCGGGGAGATCTACGAGCAGTACTTC. It yields the protein CASSIRRTSGEIYEQYF.

The rearrangement joins TRBV20-1 to TRBJ2-3; D is unresolved. Trimming shortened V by 3 bases and J by 3 bases, and 7 bases separated the two germline ends. The CDR3 has 12 residues. Germline V gene sequence: CDR1 DFQATT, CDR2 SNEGSKA (reference sequence). CDR3 in DNA: TGCAGTGCTAGGGGCCAGACAGATACGCAGTATTTT. This sequence encodes CSARGQTDTQYF.

The rearrangement uses TRBV9 and TRBJ1-2; the D gene is possibly TRBD1 (6 bases). Germline V gene sequence: CDR1 SGDLS, CDR2 YYNGEE. The CDR3 is 14 residues long. Trimming stripped 3 bases from V and 5 bases from J, with 14 bases between. CDR3 in DNA: TGTGCCAGCAGCGCAATACAGGGAGGGTATGGCTACACCTTC. It encodes CASSAIQGGYGYTF.

This clonotype was found a few times. The V gene is TRBV7-9, the J gene TRBJ2-2; 9 bases are a match to TRBD2. Trimming at V came to 7 bases and at J to 2 bases, leaving 5 bases not matched to a gene. The CDR3 runs to 15 residues. Per the germline V gene, CDR1 is SEHNR and CDR2 is FQNEAQ (reference sequence). This CDR3 reads CASNLAGRNTGELFF. The CDR3 DNA reads as TGTGCCAGCAACCTAGCGGGACGAAACACCGGGGAGCTGTTTTTT.

This clonotype was detected many times. The rearrangement uses TRBV5-1 and TRBJ1-1; 8 nucleotides align to TRBD1. V dropped 4 bases and J dropped 4; count of bases not matched to a gene: 9. The CDR3 is made up of 15 amino acids. Germline lookup yields CDR1 SGHRS and CDR2 YFSETQ. DNA for the CDR3: TGCGCCAGCAGCGTGACCGGGACAGGCGTCACTGAAGCTTTCTTT. This gives the protein CASSVTGTGVTEAFF.

This clonotype was counted at least ten times. This rearrangement joins TRBV18 to TRBJ1-1, with D possibly being TRBD1 (6 bases). The germline V and J ends were trimmed by 6 bases and 1 base, with 12 bases remaining between them. This CDR3 is built from 14 residues. Germline V CDR1 and CDR2: KGHSH, LQKENI. The CDR3 nucleotides read TGTGCCAGCTCTACCGGGACAACGAACACTGAAGCTTTCTTT. It codes for CASSTGTTNTEAFF.

This rearrangement joins TRBV7-2 to TRBJ2-1, with 7 bases identical to TRBD2. Germline trimming cut 5 bases from V and 5 bases from J; bases unmatched to any gene: 3. CDR1 and CDR2 from the germline V gene are SGHTA and FQGNSA. CDR3 length: 13 residues. In nucleotides, the CDR3 is TGTGCCAGCAGCCGGGACTACGACAATGAGCAGTTCTTC. Its protein product is CASSRDYDNEQFF.

The V call is TRBV7-2, the J call TRBJ2-1; 8 nucleotides line up with TRBD2. Germline-derived CDR1 and CDR2 are SGHTA and FQGNSA. This CDR3 spans 18 amino acids. Unmatched junction bases numbered 13, after V lost 0 bases and J lost 6 bases. As DNA, the CDR3 is TGTGCCAGCAGCTTAGCCCCCCTCGAACTAGCGGAAGGCAATGAGCAGTTCTTC. This encodes CASSLAPLELAEGNEQFF.

The chain employs TRBV2 and TRBJ2-3, with D perhaps matching TRBD2 (6 bases). V lost 8 bases to trimming and J lost 0 bases, with 6 bases between them. This CDR3 is built from 12 residues. Per germline, CDR1 SNHLY and CDR2 FYNNEI. CDR3 sequence reads: CASGGSTDTQYF. The CDR3 DNA is TGTGCCAGCGGGGGGAGCACAGATACGCAGTATTTT.